The 10 T cell receptor beta chains in this list originate from one sample, sequenced in a study of blood T cells in healthy people across ages. Alongside a J-beta primer mix, a sample-barcoded 5' primer served in a second PCR lasting about 7 to 12 cycles. TCRdb processed the 5' RACE reads anew with MiXCR; each CDR3 protein has one entry. The sample holds about 840,000 distinct CDR3 sequences, roughly 28% seen once. This same sample was also part of a study on T cells of mothers and their children.

The sequenced sample consisted of blood. The receptors shown here come from a woman between 35 and 50 years old in good health.

This sequence joins TRBV28 and TRBJ2-6, with 7 bases fitting TRBD1. Germline V gives CDR1 MDHEN, CDR2 SYDVKM. The V segment lost 0 bases and the J segment 1 base; nucleotides outside the gene matches: 0. The CDR3 has 16 residues. The CDR3, as DNA: TGTGCCAGCAGTTTATGGACAGGGTCTGGGGCCAACGTCCTGACTTTC. Translation: CASSLWTGSGANVLTF.

In DNA form, the CDR3 reads TGTGCCAGCACTCCCCAGGGGGAAAAACTGTTTTTT. Amino acids: CASTPQGEKLFF. This rearrangement joins TRBV2 to TRBJ1-4, with TRBD1 as a possible D gene (6 bases). The CDR3 contains 12 residues. The germline gives CDR1 SNHLY, CDR2 FYNNEI. V shed 7 bases and J shed 8 bases, with 11 bases lying between them.

V gene TRBV20-1 combines with J gene TRBJ2-2; possibly TRBD2 for D (7 bases). Germline assignment: CDR1 DFQATT and CDR2 SNEGSKA (reference sequence). This CDR3 comprises 14 residues. Trimming pared 2 bases from V and 7 bases from J, leaving 14 bases between. CDR3 sequence reads: CSARWGGAGGELFF. For the CDR3, the DNA is TGCAGTGCTAGATGGGGGGGGGCCGGCGGGGAGCTGTTTTTT.

This chain connects TRBV14 to TRBJ2-5, with D possibly TRBD2 on 6 matching bases. Trimming cost V 1 base and J 7 bases, with 16 bases left between them. The germline V gene has CDR1 SGHDN and CDR2 FVKESK. There are 15 residues in the CDR3. The chain's CDR3 is CASSQAGGVGVTQYF. The CDR3 DNA reads as TGTGCCAGCAGCCAAGCAGGAGGGGTCGGAGTGACCCAGTACTTC.

The V and J genes are TRBV30 and TRBJ2-3, with 8 bases aligning to TRBD2. This CDR3 region has 13 residues. V gave up 4 bases and J gave up 14 bases; unmatched junction bases: 14. Germline assignment: CDR1 GTSNPN and CDR2 SVGIG (reference sequence). CDR3 loop: CAWTATSAQARYF. DNA of the CDR3: TGTGCCTGGACCGCGACTAGCGCCCAGGCGCGGTATTTT.

V usage is TRBV7-9 and J usage is TRBJ2-1; no reliable D call. Germline CDR1 SEHNR, CDR2 FQNEAQ (reference sequence). There are 14 residues in the CDR3. V shed 3 bases and J shed 4 bases, with 10 bases lying between them. DNA for the CDR3: TGTGCCAGCAGCTTTGACGGTGGTTACAATGAGCAGTTCTTC. Its translation is CASSFDGGYNEQFF.

This chain uses TRBV5-1 with TRBJ2-5, with 9 bases matching TRBD1. The CDR3 is made up of 14 amino acids. The J segment lost 2 bases and the V segment lost 7 bases, leaving 6 bases of the junction unmatched. Germline CDR1 and CDR2: SGHRS and YFSETQ. CDR3 amino acids: CASPGQGEQETQYF. In nucleotides, the CDR3 is TGCGCCAGCCCGGGACAGGGTGAGCAAGAGACCCAGTACTTC.

This clonotype was observed a handful of times. Being one base from a much bigger clone, this may be a read error. The genes are TRBV7-2 and TRBJ2-4; D call uncertain. With the DNA end fitting TRBJ2-7 better, the J assignment may be wrong. This CDR3 region has 15 residues. Germline V CDR1 and CDR2: SGHTA, FQGNSA. The CDR3 here is CASSLDWMAAYEQYF. The CDR3 DNA follows: TGTGCCAGCAGCTTAGACTGGATGGCCGCCTACGAGCAGTACTTC.

The CDR3 is CASSDSSLPSGPSSHEQFF. The CDR3 DNA follows: TGTGCCAGCAGCGACTCTTCGTTGCCTAGCGGACCTAGCTCCCACGAGCAGTTCTTC. This sequence joins TRBV7-8 and TRBJ2-1; 7 positions match TRBD2. CDR1 and CDR2 from the germline V gene are SGHVS and FQNEAQ. The CDR3 contains 19 residues. The J segment lost 10 bases and the V segment lost 5 bases, leaving 26 bases of the junction unmatched. Complete variable domain (other parts from reference TRBV7-8 and TRBJ2-1): GAGVSQSPRYKVAKRGQDVALRCDPISGHVSLFWYQQALGQGPEFLTYFQNEAQLDKSGLPSDRFFAERPEGSVSTLKIQRTQQEDSAVYLCASSDSSLPSGPSSHEQFFGPGTRLTVL.

The table lists this clonotype with a few counts. The chain uses TRBV29-1 and TRBJ1-5; TRBD1 might be the D (5 bases). The germline CDR1 and CDR2 sequences are SQVTM and ANQGSEA. The CDR3 contains 12 residues. Trimming removed 0 bases at V and 9 bases at J, with 9 bases between. The CDR3 bases are TGCAGCGTTGAAGAAAGGGGAGGGCCCCAGCATTTT. Its translation is CSVEERGGPQHF.